These 24 T cell receptor beta chains were all obtained from the same sample, sequenced in a study of T cell responses to AZD1222 COVID-19 vaccine. The table came from immunoSEQ multiplex PCR; TCRdb's copy has only in-frame clones and leaves some out. The sample lists 65,000 to 85,000 clones, 75% to 90% occurring once. Sequencing was performed on peripheral blood, taken 28 days after the second AZD1222 dose. The source is an adult who received the AZD1222 COVID-19 vaccine.

This clone has a single count. This chain uses TRBV12-3 or TRBV12-4 with TRBJ1-2; no firm D call. The length of the CDR3 is 12 residues. Trimming took off 7 bases at V and 1 base at J, with 7 bases between the two ends. Written as DNA, the CDR3 is TGTGCCAGCAAGGGCAGTAACTATGGCTACACCTTC. As protein: CASKGSNYGYTF.

V usage is TRBV19 and J usage is TRBJ1-3; D possibly corresponds to TRBD1 (5 bases). Per the germline V gene, CDR1 is LNHDA and CDR2 is SQIVND (reference sequence). This CDR3 comprises 17 residues. V lost 1 base, J lost 0 bases, and 13 bases lay in between. The CDR3 coding sequence is TGTGCCAGTAGTATAGTGGGGCTGAGAGACTCTGGAAACACCATATATTTT. It is translated as CASSIVGLRDSGNTIYF.

The chain has TRBV5-1 and TRBJ1-2; tentatively, D is TRBD1 (6 bases). The CDR3 extends over 14 amino acids. The V end was cut by 3 bases, the J end by 7 bases, with 16 bases between. Germline assignment: CDR1 SGHRS and CDR2 YFSETQ. In DNA form, the CDR3 reads TGCGCCAGCAGCTATCGGACAGCCTCGGGTGGCTACACCTTC. This translates into CASSYRTASGGYTF.

The chain employs TRBV28 and TRBJ2-2, with 8 bases aligning to TRBD2. The CDR3 sequence is 15 residues long. The V gene's germline CDR1 is MDHEN and CDR2 SYDVKM. V lost 1 base and J lost 7; bases outside the gene matches: 5. The CDR3 nucleotides read TGTGCCAGCAGTTTATCGGGGGGGCCAAGCGGGGAGCTGTTTTTT. Translation: CASSLSGGPSGELFF.

This clone was picked up a small number of times. CDR3 residues: CASTGPRGSGANVLTF. The CDR3 nucleotides are TGTGCCAGCACGGGTCCCCGGGGATCCGGGGCCAACGTCCTGACTTTC. This chain links TRBV6-6 with TRBJ2-6, with TRBD2 as a possible D gene (5 bases). The CDR3 covers 16 residues. Germline values: CDR1 MNHNY, CDR2 SVGAGI (reference sequence). Trimming left V 7 bases short and J 4 bases short, with 17 bases between.

The chain links TRBV18 to TRBJ2-2, with a weak D call TRBD2 (6 bases). Germline V gene sequence: CDR1 KGHSH, CDR2 LQKENI. V was pared by 3 bases and J by 4 bases, with 15 bases between. The CDR3 extends over 16 amino acids. Written as DNA, the CDR3 is TGTGCCAGCTCACCGACCCGGGCGGGAAGCACCGGGGAGCTGTTTTTT. This codes for CASSPTRAGSTGELFF.

This clone was detected once. V usage is TRBV3-1 (or the pseudogene TRBV3-2) and J usage is TRBJ1-6; D gene uncertain. This CDR3 is 13 amino acids long. Trimming pared 4 bases from V and 7 bases from J, leaving 8 bases between. CDR1 is LGHDT, CDR2 YNNKEL, per germline (reference sequence). CDR3 region: CASSPLENSPLHF. CDR3 sequence (DNA): TGTGCCAGCAGCCCCCTCGAAAATTCACCCCTCCACTTT.

The gene calls are TRBV7-6 and TRBJ2-3; 12 bases align to TRBD1. Trimming removed 5 bases from V and 10 bases from J; junction bases left unmatched: 13. The CDR3 extends over 16 amino acids. The V gene's germline CDR1 is SGHVS and CDR2 FNYEAQ. The CDR3 is CASSPSGTGGLEAQYF. In nucleotides, the CDR3 is TGTGCCAGCAGCCCAAGCGGGACAGGGGGCTTAGAAGCGCAGTATTTT.

The rearrangement joins TRBV3-1 (or the pseudogene TRBV3-2) to TRBJ2-7; TRBD2 matches 11 bases. Germline V CDR1 and CDR2: LGHDT, YNNKEL (reference sequence). The CDR3 consists of 14 residues. The junction had 0 bases not matched to a gene; V was cut back by 1 base and J by 4 bases. DNA for the CDR3: TGTGCCAGCAGCCAAGGACTAGCGGGGTACGAGCAGTACTTC. It is translated as CASSQGLAGYEQYF.

This chain uses TRBV5-4 with TRBJ2-3; no definite D call. Between the trimmed V and J ends, which lost 0 bases and 8 bases, there was a span of 13 bases. The CDR3 is 14 residues long. Germline CDR1 SGHNT, CDR2 YYREEE (reference sequence). Here the CDR3 reads CASSLVQSPGTQYF. The CDR3 coding sequence is TGTGCCAGCAGCTTGGTTCAATCACCCGGTACGCAGTATTTT. Supplemented by reference TRBV5-4 and TRBJ2-3, the full variable domain reads ETGVTQSPTHLIKTRGQQVTLRCSSQSGHNTVSWYQQALGQGPQFIFQYYREEENGRGNFPPRFSGLQFPNYSSELNVNALELDDSALYLCASSLVQSPGTQYFGPGTRLTVL.

The chain has TRBV3-1 (or the pseudogene TRBV3-2) and TRBJ2-5; D perhaps matches TRBD2 (6 bases). In germline, CDR1 is LGHDT, CDR2 YNNKEL (reference sequence). The germline V and J ends were trimmed by 2 bases and 4 bases, with 17 bases remaining between them. This CDR3 is 16 amino acids long. Here the CDR3 DNA reads TGTGCCAGCAGCCAACCGGTGTCGGGGGTAGGAGAGACCCAGTACTTC. Translated: CASSQPVSGVGETQYF.

The chain uses TRBV24-1 and TRBJ2-5; D might be TRBD1 or TRBD2, each matching 6 bases. The germline V and J ends were trimmed by 9 bases and 2 bases, with 9 bases remaining between them. The CDR3 has 12 amino acids. CDR1 and CDR2 (germline): KGHDR, SFDVKD. The CDR3 DNA follows: TGTGCCACCCGGGGGCCACAAGAGACCCAGTACTTC. It is translated as CATRGPQETQYF.

This clone was observed a few times. The chain employs TRBV11-2 and TRBJ1-2; D perhaps matches TRBD1 (6 bases). The germline CDR1 and CDR2 sequences are SGHAT and FQNNGV. V was shortened by 5 bases and J by 7 bases, with 8 bases between the two germline ends. The CDR3 has 11 residues. This CDR3 reads CASSEGVGYTF. As DNA, the CDR3 is TGTGCCAGCAGCGAGGGGGTTGGCTACACCTTC.

This clone appeared once. V gene TRBV10-3 combines with J gene TRBJ2-3; 9 bases are a match to TRBD2. V lost 6 bases and J lost 1; bases outside the gene matches: 8. CDR1 and CDR2 (germline): ENHRY, SYGVKD. This CDR3 is 16 amino acids long. The CDR3 here is CAIRKQSSGGTDTQYF. In DNA form, the CDR3 reads TGTGCCATCAGGAAACAATCTAGCGGGGGCACAGATACGCAGTATTTT.

The chain links TRBV5-1 to TRBJ2-7; 13 nucleotides agree with TRBD2. V dropped 3 bases and J dropped 4; count of bases not matched to a gene: 1. Per germline, CDR1 SGHRS and CDR2 YFSETQ. The length of the CDR3 is 14 residues. CDR3 coding DNA: TGCGCCAGCAGCTGGACTAGCGGGGGTTACGAGCAGTACTTC. It specifies CASSWTSGGYEQYF.

V and J are TRBV6-4 and TRBJ1-2; TRBD1 matches 7 bases. The V and J ends lost 4 bases and 5 bases, in that order; junction bases with no gene match: 13. The V gene's germline CDR1 is MRHNA and CDR2 SNTAGT. The CDR3 is made up of 16 amino acids. The CDR3 loop is CASSATGALFVYGYTF. CDR3 nucleotide sequence: TGTGCCAGCAGTGCTACAGGGGCGCTTTTCGTATATGGCTACACCTTC.

This chain uses TRBV10-1 with TRBJ2-7, with D possibly matching TRBD1 (6 bases). V dropped 2 bases and J dropped 5 bases, with 13 bases sitting between them. Germline CDR1 and CDR2: WNHNN and SYGVQD (reference sequence). This CDR3 is 14 amino acids long. In DNA, the CDR3 is TGCGCCAGCAGTGAGGTCCCAGGGGAAGACGAGCAGTACTTC. It encodes CASSEVPGEDEQYF.

The chain recombines TRBV5-6 with TRBJ1-6; D call uncertain. Germline V gene lookup returns CDR1 SGHDT and CDR2 YYEEEE. V was pared by 2 bases and J by 4 bases, with 4 bases between. CDR3 length: 13 amino acids. For the CDR3, the DNA is TGTGCCAGCAGCTTCCAGTATAATTCACCCCTCCACTTT. Residues: CASSFQYNSPLHF.

A few counts support this clone. The CDR3 reads CASSQDHPDSNQPQHF. CDR3 DNA: TGCGCCAGCAGCCAAGATCATCCGGATAGCAATCAGCCCCAGCATTTT. This chain links TRBV4-1 with TRBJ1-5; unclear D gene. V lost 0 bases to trimming and J lost 0 bases, with 9 bases between them. This CDR3 region has 16 residues. CDR1 is MGHRA and CDR2 is YSYEKL in the germline V gene.

A few counts support this clone. The V call is TRBV18, the J call TRBJ1-3; weak D call: TRBD1 (5 bases). Per the germline V gene, CDR1 is KGHSH and CDR2 is LQKENI. The V and J ends lost 1 base and 0 bases respectively, with 16 bases between them. This CDR3 contains 18 residues. CDR3 bases: TGTGCCAGCTCACCACGGTCGGGGGAACCAACCTCTGGAAACACCATATATTTT. Translating gives CASSPRSGEPTSGNTIYF.

The genes are TRBV28 and TRBJ1-3; no clear D gene. This CDR3 is 15 amino acids long. Looked up from germline, CDR1 is MDHEN and CDR2 is SYDVKM. Trimming left V 5 bases short and J 1 base short, with 12 bases between. Here the CDR3 reads CASSPKVYSGNTIYF. The CDR3 coding sequence is TGTGCCAGCAGTCCTAAGGTCTATTCTGGAAACACCATATATTTT.

This clone was seen only a few times. The chain combines TRBV5-4 with TRBJ2-1; TRBD2 agrees at 8 bases. CDR3 length: 15 residues. From germline, CDR1 is SGHNT and CDR2 YYREEE (reference sequence). Germline trimming cut 9 bases from V and 6 bases from J; bases unmatched to any gene: 14. CDR3: CATSEERGYANEQFF. The DNA of the CDR3 is TGTGCCACATCGGAAGAGCGGGGGTATGCCAATGAGCAGTTCTTC.

This chain joins TRBV24-1 and TRBJ1-2; a weak D match, TRBD1 (6 bases). V was cut by 3 bases and J by 2 bases, with 9 bases left in between. Germline V gene data show CDR1 as KGHDR and CDR2 as SFDVKD. CDR3 length equals 14 residues. CDR3 sequence: CATSDATGNYGYTF. The DNA of the CDR3 is TGTGCCACCAGTGATGCAACAGGGAACTATGGCTACACCTTC.

CDR3 nucleotides: TGTGCCACCAGACAGGGACCCCAGCCCCAGCATTTT. This sequence encodes CATRQGPQPQHF. This chain connects TRBV28 to TRBJ1-5; TRBD1 aligns across 7 bases. CDR3 length: 12 amino acids. V was clipped by 10 bases and J by 7 bases; unmatched bases: 7. Germline CDR1 and CDR2: MDHEN and SYDVKM.